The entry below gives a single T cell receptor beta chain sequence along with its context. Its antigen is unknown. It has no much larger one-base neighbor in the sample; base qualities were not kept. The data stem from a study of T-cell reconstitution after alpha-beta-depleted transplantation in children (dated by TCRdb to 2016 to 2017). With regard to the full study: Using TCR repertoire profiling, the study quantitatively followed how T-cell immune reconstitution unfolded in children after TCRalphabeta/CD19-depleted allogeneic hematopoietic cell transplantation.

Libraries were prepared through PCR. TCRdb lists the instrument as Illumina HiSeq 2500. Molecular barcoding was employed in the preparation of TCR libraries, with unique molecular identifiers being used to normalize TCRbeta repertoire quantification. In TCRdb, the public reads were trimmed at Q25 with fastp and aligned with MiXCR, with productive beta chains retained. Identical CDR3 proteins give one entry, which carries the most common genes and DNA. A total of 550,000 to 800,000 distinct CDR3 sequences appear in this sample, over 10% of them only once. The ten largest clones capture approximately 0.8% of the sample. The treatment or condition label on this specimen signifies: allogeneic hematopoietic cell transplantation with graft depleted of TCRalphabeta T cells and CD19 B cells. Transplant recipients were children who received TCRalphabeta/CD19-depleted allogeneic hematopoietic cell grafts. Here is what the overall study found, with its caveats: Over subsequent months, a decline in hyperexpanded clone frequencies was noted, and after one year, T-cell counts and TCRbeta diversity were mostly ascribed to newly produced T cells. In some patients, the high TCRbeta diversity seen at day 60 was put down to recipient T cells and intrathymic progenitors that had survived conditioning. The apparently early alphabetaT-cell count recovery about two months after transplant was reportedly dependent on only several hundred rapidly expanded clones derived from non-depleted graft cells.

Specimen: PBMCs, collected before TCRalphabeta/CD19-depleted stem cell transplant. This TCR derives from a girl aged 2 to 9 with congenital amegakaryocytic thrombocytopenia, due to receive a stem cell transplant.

The CDR3 region: CSVVSGSSVAGELFF. The DNA sequence reads TGCAGCGTTGTATCCGGGAGCTCGGTCGCCGGGGAGCTGTTTTTT. The sequence joins TRBV29-1 to TRBJ2-2; TRBD2 is possibly the D segment (6 matching bases). From the cysteine through the phenylalanine, the CDR3 covers 15 amino acids. Only CDR3 DNA remains: 45 bases, in frame from the first base. V is pared back by 4 bases and J by 6 bases, with 18 bases lying between the germline termini. Via the germline V gene, CDR1 is SQVTM and CDR2 ANQGSEA.